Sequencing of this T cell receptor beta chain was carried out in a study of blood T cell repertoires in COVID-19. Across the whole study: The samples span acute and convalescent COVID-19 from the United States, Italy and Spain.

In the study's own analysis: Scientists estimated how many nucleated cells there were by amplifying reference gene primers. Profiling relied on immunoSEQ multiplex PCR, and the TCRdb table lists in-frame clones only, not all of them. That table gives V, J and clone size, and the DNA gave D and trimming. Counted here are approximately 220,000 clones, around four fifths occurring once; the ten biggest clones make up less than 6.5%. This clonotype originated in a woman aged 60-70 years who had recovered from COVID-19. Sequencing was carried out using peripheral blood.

CDR3 sequence reads: CASNPRGAEAFF. DNA of the CDR3: TGTGCCAGCAACCCCCGAGGCGCTGAAGCTTTCTTT. The chain uses TRBV6-2 or TRBV6-3 and TRBJ1-1; D is unresolved. The CDR3 extends over 12 amino acids. The germline CDR1 and CDR2 sequences are MNHEY and SVGEGT. V gave up 7 bases and J gave up 6 bases, with 12 bases separating them.